This TCR beta chain appears in the sequencing data of a study of T cells in Graves' hyperthyroidism and ophthalmopathy. The study's findings and limits: Classification by a 13 V-J model distinguished ophthalmopathy from stable hyperthyroidism. The model's output predicted ophthalmopathy at a median of about 6.5 months prior to onset.

CDR3 length equals 14 residues. The J segment lost 5 bases and the V segment lost 6 bases, leaving 6 bases of the junction unmatched. In germline, CDR1 is ENHRY, CDR2 SYGVKD. The study left out patients who had uncontrolled infection, other autoimmune disease, pregnancy or lactation. Each diagnosis drew on symptoms, thyroxine, TRAb, thyroid ultrasound and orbital computed tomography findings. Authors of the study amplified TCR beta CDR3 regions from RNA transcripts. Researchers ran a first-round RT-PCR on the TCR CDR3 using the HTBI primer set. TCRdb recomputed calls from the multiplex PCR reads with MiXCR, one row per CDR3 protein. The sample has roughly 510,000 distinct CDR3 sequences, roughly 45% seen once. A note on this clonotype: As yet, its antigen is unknown.

J is TRBJ1-5 and V is TRBV10-3, with 8 bases identical to TRBD1. Source material: peripheral blood or thyroid tissue (not recorded which). This sequence was found in an adult woman with Graves' disease, either hyperthyroidism or ophthalmopathy (not recorded which). The CDR3 nucleotides read TGTGCCATCAGGGGAGGACAGGGCTATCAGCCCCAGCATTTT. The encoded protein is CAIRGGQGYQPQHF.